This record concerns one T cell receptor (beta chain) sequence. What it recognizes is unknown. Isolation per sample recovered at least 7 million PBMCs. The data stem from a study of blood T cells in healthy people across ages. Germline loops: CDR1 SGHTA, CDR2 FQGNSA. The CDR3 contains 14 residues. V was shortened by 5 bases and J by 1 base, with 11 bases between the two germline ends. A second PCR, run for about 7 to 11 cycles, used a sample-barcoded 5' primer plus a J-beta primer mix. TCRdb independently ran MiXCR on the 5' RACE reads; one entry per CDR3 protein. The sample consists of approximately 1,700,000 distinct CDR3 sequences, roughly 43% of them appearing once. Overall study results and limits: Investigators treated diversity estimates from one million T cells as underestimates. As age increased, TCR beta diversity per million T cells fell in a roughly linear fashion. Using unsorted PBMCs precluded a conclusive naive versus antigen-experienced comparison.

The TCR comes from a human donor in good health. The sequencing sample was made of blood. The rearrangement links TRBV7-2 to TRBJ1-1; no firm D call. The CDR3: CASSRYVKNTEAFF. In DNA, the CDR3 is TGTGCCAGCAGCCGTTACGTGAAGAACACTGAAGCTTTCTTT.